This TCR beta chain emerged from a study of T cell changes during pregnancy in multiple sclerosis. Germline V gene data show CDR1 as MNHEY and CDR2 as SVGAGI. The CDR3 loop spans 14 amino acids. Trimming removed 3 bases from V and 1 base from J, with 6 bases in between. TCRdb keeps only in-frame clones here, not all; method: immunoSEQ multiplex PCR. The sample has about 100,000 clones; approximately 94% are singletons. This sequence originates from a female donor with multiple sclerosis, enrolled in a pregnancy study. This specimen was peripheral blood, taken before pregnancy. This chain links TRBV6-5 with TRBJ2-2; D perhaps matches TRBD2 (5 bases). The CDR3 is CASSYGGNTGELFF. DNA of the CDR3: TGTGCCAGCAGTTATGGAGGGAACACCGGGGAGCTGTTTTTT.